At least ten counts were recorded for the clone carrying this T cell receptor beta chain. The CDR3 runs 15 residues. Germline loops: CDR1 SGHRS, CDR2 YFSETQ. Trimming removed 2 bases from V and 4 bases from J; junction bases left unmatched: 6. Alongside a J-beta primer mix, a sample-barcoded 5' primer served in a second PCR lasting 7 to 11 cycles. TCRdb passed the 5' RACE reads through MiXCR, listing each CDR3 protein once. In the table there are hundreds of thousands of distinct CDR3 sequences, roughly 32% of which are singletons. This sample was taken from a study of blood T cells in healthy people across ages.

This clonotype originated in a woman aged 80 or over in good health. Specimen: blood. The gene calls are TRBV5-1 and TRBJ2-7; 10 bases fit TRBD1. The CDR3 loop is CASSFAGTGVYEQYF. The CDR3 region has the DNA TGCGCCAGCAGCTTCGCCGGGACAGGGGTGTACGAGCAGTACTTC.